This TCR beta chain was recovered during a study of T cell responses to AZD1222 COVID-19 vaccine. Overall study findings and caveats: Donor demographics were predominantly white British with a female majority; clonal diversity may be underestimated. Repertoire sampling happened only post peak T cell response. Close to half of spike-specific TCRs reportedly recognize unmutated variant regions. Recipients of two AZD1222 doses showed rising Spike-specific TCR breadth and depth.

To note about this clone: Its antigen remains unidentified.

Some clones are missing from TCRdb's copy, which holds only in-frame ones; the method was immunoSEQ multiplex PCR. The sample lists about 100,000 clones; just under 90% were seen once. Germline V CDR1 and CDR2: MNHEY, SVGAGI. V was clipped by 7 bases and J by 9 bases; unmatched bases: 11. This CDR3 has 14 residues. The starting material was peripheral blood, obtained on day 0 of AZD1222 vaccination. The chain is built from TRBV6-5 and TRBJ2-1; the match to TRBD2 covers 8 bases. The sequence derives from an adult in good health. The CDR3 DNA is TGTGCCAGCAATAGCGGGATAAGTCGGAGTGAGCAGTTCTTC. This codes for CASNSGISRSEQFF.